This entry lists 31 T cell receptor beta chains sequenced from one sample in a study of shared clonotypes between healthy human individuals. Method: immunoSEQ multiplex PCR; TCRdb's copy keeps in-frame clones and lacks some. This table has roughly 380,000 clones, about 96% appearing once. Sequencing was carried out using memory CD8+ T cells sorted from blood. Subset indicated: CD45RO+ cells pooled with CCR7-negative TemRA cells. Receptors were obtained from a young man in good health.

The chain recombines TRBV5-5 with TRBJ2-7; perhaps TRBD2 as D (6 bases). In germline, CDR1 is SGHKS, CDR2 YYEKEE (reference sequence). The V gene lost 1 base and the J gene lost 0 bases, with 8 bases spanning the gap. The CDR3 sequence is 14 residues long. Written as DNA, the CDR3 is TGTGCCAGCAGCTTGCTGGGGGGCTCCTACGAGCAGTACTTC. This translates into CASSLLGGSYEQYF.

The V gene is TRBV28, the J gene TRBJ2-1, with TRBD2 as a possible D gene (6 bases). The germline V and J ends were trimmed by 5 bases and 0 bases, with 8 bases remaining between them. Germline V CDR1 and CDR2: MDHEN, SYDVKM. This CDR3 spans 14 amino acids. Written as DNA, the CDR3 is TGTGCCAGCAGTCCCGGGGGCTCCTACAATGAGCAGTTCTTC. Translated, it gives CASSPGGSYNEQFF.

V gene TRBV27 combines with J gene TRBJ2-7, with D unclear. V was cut by 2 bases and J by 7 bases, with 12 bases left in between. The CDR3 runs to 13 residues. Germline-derived CDR1 and CDR2 are MNHEY and SMNVEV (reference sequence). The CDR3 is CASSLNLLGEQYF. The CDR3 bases are TGTGCCAGCAGTTTAAATCTCTTGGGGGAGCAGTACTTC.

This clone appeared a single time. The chain combines TRBV2 with TRBJ2-7, with D possibly matching TRBD2 (6 bases). Germline V lookup: CDR1 SNHLY, CDR2 FYNNEI. V gave up 8 bases and J gave up 3 bases, with 14 bases separating them. The CDR3 is 13 residues long. The CDR3 here is CASAQGLLYEQYF. In DNA, the CDR3 is TGTGCCAGCGCCCAGGGACTCCTCTACGAGCAGTACTTC. Using reference TRBV2 and TRBJ2-7 for the parts outside the CDR3, the full variable domain is EPEVTQTPSHQVTQMGQEVILRCVPISNHLYFYWYRQILGQKVEFLVSFYNNEISEKSEIFDDQFSVERPDGSNFTLKIRSTKLEDSAMYFCASAQGLLYEQYFGPGTRLTVT.

V gene TRBV7-5 combines with J gene TRBJ1-1; the table names TRBD1, a call not compared with the DNA. TRBV7-5 is a pseudogene segment. The CDR3 covers 13 residues. The CDR3 loop is CARSVPGQGGAFF. Here the CDR3 DNA reads TGTGCCAGAAGCGTTCCGGGACAGGGCGGGGCTTTCTTT.

The chain combines TRBV6-1 with TRBJ2-3; D unclear. The CDR3 has 12 residues. V shed 6 bases and J shed 0 bases, with 4 bases lying between them. CDR1 is MNHNS and CDR2 is SASEGT in the germline V gene. CDR3 sequence reads: CASRGSTDTQYF. The CDR3 bases are TGTGCCAGCAGGGGTAGCACAGATACGCAGTATTTT.

This clone was counted between two and nine times. Different DNA sequences within this sample yield the same CDR3. This chain uses TRBV29-1 with TRBJ2-2, with unresolved D. CDR1 and CDR2 from the germline V gene are SQVTM and ANQGSEA. The CDR3 sequence is 11 residues long. Deletions cut 4 bases from V and 4 bases from J, with 4 bases between. This CDR3 is CSVGGTGELFF. The DNA of the CDR3 is TGCAGCGTTGGGGGCACCGGGGAGCTGTTTTTT.

V is TRBV4-2 and J is TRBJ2-5, with 16 bases fitting TRBD2. V lost 1 base, J lost 5 bases, and 7 bases stayed unmatched. This CDR3 region has 18 residues. Germline CDR1 reads LGHNA; CDR2 reads YNFKEQ. The CDR3 DNA is TGTGCCAGCAGCCAAGTAGGGACTAGCGGGAGGGCCGGGGAGACCCAGTACTTC. Protein sequence: CASSQVGTSGRAGETQYF.

To note about this clone: This specimen includes other DNA sequences encoding the same CDR3. CDR3 in amino acids: CSASRADTQYF. In DNA form, the CDR3 reads TGCAGTGCTAGTAGGGCGGATACGCAGTATTTT. The chain joins TRBV20-1 to TRBJ2-3; D remains unclear. CDR3 length equals 11 residues. V was pared by 3 bases and J by 6 bases, with 7 bases between. The germline V gene has CDR1 DFQATT and CDR2 SNEGSKA (reference sequence).

CDR3 sequence: CSVEEVGGYTF. The CDR3 region has the DNA TGCAGCGTTGAAGAGGTGGGAGGCTACACCTTC. V usage is TRBV29-1 and J usage is TRBJ1-2, with D uncertain. This CDR3 has 11 residues. The ends were cut back, 0 bases at V and 8 bases at J, with 7 bases in the middle. Germline values: CDR1 SQVTM, CDR2 ANQGSEA. The full variable domain, in which reference TRBV29-1 and TRBJ1-2 provide the parts outside the CDR3, is SAVISQKPSRDICQRGTSLTIQCQVDSQVTMMFWYRQQPGQSLTLIATANQGSEATYESGFVIDKFPISRPNLTFSTLTVSNMSPEDSSIYLCSVEEVGGYTFGSGTRLTVV.

A single count supports this clone. The chain is built from TRBV11-3 and TRBJ2-2, with 11 bases identical to TRBD2. This CDR3 has 16 amino acids. Germline CDR1 is SGHNT and CDR2 is YENEEA. With 2 bases clipped from V and 6 bases from J, the junction kept 5 bases outside the gene matches. This chain's CDR3 is CASSLNPSGRPGELFF. DNA of the CDR3: TGTGCCAGCAGCTTAAACCCTAGCGGGAGGCCCGGGGAGCTGTTTTTT.

The rearrangement uses TRBV30 and TRBJ2-7; D might be TRBD1 or TRBD2, each matching 5 bases. Germline V gene sequence: CDR1 GTSNPN, CDR2 SVGIG (reference sequence). The CDR3 extends over 12 amino acids. Trimming pared 4 bases from V and 4 bases from J, leaving 11 bases between. CDR3: CAWMQGEYEQYF. CDR3 nucleotide sequence: TGTGCCTGGATGCAGGGAGAATACGAGCAGTACTTC.

This chain joins TRBV27 and TRBJ2-4; a possible D gene is TRBD1 (5 bases). This CDR3 contains 14 residues. Trimming shortened V by 4 bases and J by 2 bases, and 9 bases separated the two germline ends. The V gene's germline CDR1 is MNHEY and CDR2 SMNVEV (reference sequence). The CDR3 spells CASSYSGTKNIQYF. CDR3 bases: TGTGCCAGCAGTTACTCAGGGACCAAAAACATTCAGTACTTC.

The chain is built from TRBV5-6 and TRBJ1-4, with D uncertain. Trimming cost V 2 bases and J 5 bases, with 7 bases left between them. The length of the CDR3 is 13 residues. Germline V gives CDR1 SGHDT, CDR2 YYEEEE. This chain's CDR3 is CASSFRVNEKLFF. DNA of the CDR3: TGTGCCAGCAGCTTCCGGGTGAATGAAAAACTGTTTTTT.

This chain uses TRBV7-9 with TRBJ2-1, with TRBD2 matching 9 bases. The V gene end was trimmed by 7 bases and the J gene end by 3 bases; junction bases not matched to a gene: 4. Germline loops: CDR1 SEHNR, CDR2 FQNEAQ (reference sequence). This CDR3 spans 14 amino acids. The CDR3 DNA reads TGTGCCAGCAAACAACTAGCGGGCTACAATGAGCAGTTCTTC. It codes for CASKQLAGYNEQFF.

J is TRBJ2-7 and V is TRBV2; TRBD2 is a possible D gene (5 bases). Germline V CDR1 and CDR2: SNHLY, FYNNEI. CDR3 size: 14 residues. V was clipped by 4 bases and J by 2 bases, with 12 bases between them. The CDR3 DNA follows: TGTGCCAGCAGTGGGGCTAGCCTGGCCTACGAGCAGTACTTC. Translating gives CASSGASLAYEQYF.

This sequence joins TRBV6-1 and TRBJ1-5; no reliable D call. The CDR3 length is 14 residues. CDR1 and CDR2 (germline): MNHNS, SASEGT. The V end lost 6 bases, the J end lost 2 bases, and 11 bases lay between the germline ends. The CDR3 spells CASSQVYGNQPQHF. CDR3 DNA sequence: TGTGCCAGCAGCCAGGTTTACGGCAATCAGCCCCAGCATTTT.

The V and J genes are TRBV6-5 and TRBJ1-6, with TRBD1 matching over 7 bases. Germline-derived CDR1 and CDR2 are MNHEY and SVGAGI. The trim removed 2 bases at V and 14 bases at J, leaving 9 bases unmatched. The CDR3 totals 14 residues. CDR3: CASSYLYLQGALHF. CDR3 nucleotides: TGTGCCAGCAGTTACCTTTATCTCCAGGGGGCCCTCCACTTT.

The rearrangement joins TRBV10-2 to TRBJ1-5, with 10 bases that match TRBD1. V gave up 2 bases and J gave up 6 bases; unmatched junction bases: 7. The length of the CDR3 is 16 residues. The germline V gene has CDR1 WSHSY and CDR2 SAAADI. CDR3 DNA sequence: TGCGCCAGCAGTGAGCCGGGGACAGGGGTAGGTCAGCCCCAGCATTTT. Amino acid sequence: CASSEPGTGVGQPQHF.

The genes are TRBV6-6 and TRBJ1-2; D uncertain. Deletions cut 0 bases from V and 9 bases from J, with 14 bases between. There are 14 residues in the CDR3. From germline, CDR1 is MNHNY and CDR2 SVGAGI (reference sequence). CDR3 bases: TGTGCCAGCAGTTACTCGACTGGACTCGGGAGCTACACCTTC. Translated: CASSYSTGLGSYTF.

V and J are TRBV6-1 and TRBJ2-7, with unresolved D. The V gene's germline CDR1 is MNHNS and CDR2 SASEGT. Trimming cost V 0 bases and J 0 bases, with 6 bases left between them. The length of the CDR3 is 14 residues. The CDR3 sequence is CASSEAAISYEQYF. CDR3 DNA: TGTGCCAGCAGTGAAGCGGCAATCTCCTACGAGCAGTACTTC.

J is TRBJ2-1 and V is TRBV28; D call uncertain. Looked up from germline, CDR1 is MDHEN and CDR2 is SYDVKM. Trimming removed 2 bases from V and 0 bases from J, with 8 bases in between. There are 15 residues in the CDR3. This CDR3 reads CASSLRKGSYNEQFF. CDR3 nucleotides: TGTGCCAGCAGTTTACGCAAGGGCTCCTACAATGAGCAGTTCTTC.

The V gene is TRBV6-5, the J gene TRBJ2-5; no clear D gene. CDR3 length equals 11 residues. V lost 2 bases and J lost 7, with 5 bases in between. From germline, CDR1 is MNHEY and CDR2 SVGAGI. CDR3 coding DNA: TGTGCCAGCAGTTACGATGGGACCCAGTACTTC. It codes for CASSYDGTQYF.

For this clone: The sample carries other DNA sequences with the same CDR3. The V gene is TRBV6-1, the J gene TRBJ2-1; D unresolved. CDR1 and CDR2 (germline): MNHNS, SASEGT. The CDR3 has 13 residues. V was shortened by 0 bases and J by 4 bases, with 4 bases between the two germline ends. Here the CDR3 reads CASSEAGYNEQFF. DNA of the CDR3: TGTGCCAGCAGTGAAGCGGGATACAATGAGCAGTTCTTC.

The V gene is TRBV19, the J gene TRBJ2-1; D remains unclear. The CDR3 loop spans 14 amino acids. The germline CDR1 and CDR2 sequences are LNHDA and SQIVND (reference sequence). V lost 3 bases and J lost 3, with 9 bases in between. The CDR3 nucleotides are TGTGCCAGTAGTATTGGCCTCAGCTACAATGAGCAGTTCTTC. It specifies CASSIGLSYNEQFF.

The chain combines TRBV9 with TRBJ2-3; D unclear. Per the germline V gene, CDR1 is SGDLS and CDR2 is YYNGEE. V lost 0 bases and J lost 6, with 8 bases in between. The CDR3 sequence is 13 residues long. CDR3 in DNA: TGTGCCAGCAGCGTAGAGAGTGTGGATACGCAGTATTTT. As protein: CASSVESVDTQYF.

The chain carries TRBV5-1 and TRBJ2-4; 7 bases fit TRBD1. With V trimmed by 7 bases and J by 2 bases, 18 bases remained unmatched. Per germline, CDR1 SGHRS and CDR2 YFSETQ. The CDR3 runs to 18 residues. CDR3 protein: CASDDKDGTEGTKNIQYF. In DNA, the CDR3 is TGCGCCAGCGACGATAAGGACGGGACAGAGGGGACCAAAAACATTCAGTACTTC.

The chain links TRBV30 to TRBJ2-3, with 8 nucleotides matching TRBD2. The V gene's germline CDR1 is GTSNPN and CDR2 SVGIG (reference sequence). With V trimmed by 2 bases and J by 3 bases, 4 bases remained unmatched. The CDR3 spans 14 residues. The CDR3 coding sequence is TGTGCCTGGAGTATAGCGGGAAGGACAGATACGCAGTATTTT. Its protein product is CAWSIAGRTDTQYF. The whole variable domain, remainder taken from reference TRBV30 and TRBJ2-3, is SQTIHQWPATLVQPVGSPLSLECTVEGTSNPNLYWYRQAAGRGLQLLFYSVGIGQISSEVPQNLSASRPQDRQFILSSKKLLLSDSGFYLCAWSIAGRTDTQYFGPGTRLTVL.

The gene calls are TRBV18 and TRBJ2-2; 7 bases are shared with TRBD1. Germline assignment: CDR1 KGHSH and CDR2 LQKENI. The CDR3 contains 14 residues. With 5 bases clipped from V and 5 bases from J, the junction kept 5 bases outside the gene matches. CDR3 amino acids: CASSGPTGTGELFF. CDR3 nucleotides: TGTGCCAGCTCAGGACCGACAGGGACCGGGGAGCTGTTTTTT.

The chain couples TRBV5-1 to TRBJ2-2; 7 nucleotides match TRBD1. The CDR3 loop spans 13 amino acids. Germline CDR1 reads SGHRS; CDR2 reads YFSETQ. Losses at the gene ends were 5 bases for V and 4 bases for J; bases not matched to a gene: 2. CDR3 protein: CASRTGVTGELFF. The CDR3 nucleotides are TGCGCCAGCAGAACAGGGGTCACCGGGGAGCTGTTTTTT.

The chain is built from TRBV15 and TRBJ2-5; possibly TRBD1 or TRBD2 for D (6 bases each). CDR1 is LNHNV, CDR2 YYDKDF, per germline (reference sequence). Trimming left V 2 bases short and J 1 base short, with 20 bases between. CDR3 length: 18 residues. This CDR3 is CATSRSQGWRGAQETQYF. In nucleotides, the CDR3 is TGTGCCACCAGCAGATCACAGGGTTGGAGGGGAGCCCAAGAGACCCAGTACTTC.